This entry features one T cell receptor beta chain sequence. This receptor's antigen is unknown. No quality values exist for individual bases; no much larger clone is one base distant. This record belongs to a study of blood T cell repertoires in COVID-19 (dated by TCRdb to 2018 to 2021). In terms of the full investigation: Collaborator samples came from the United States, Italy and Spain and covered acute and convalescent phases of COVID-19. The samples were drawn from two sources: the first 160 participants of the ongoing ImmuneRACE study, and 1,254 subjects contributed by 6 global collaborators. A de-identified subject ID, COVID-19 status, age in years and sex were almost always included in the sample metadata. HLA class I and class II types, where available, came from metadata supplied by the sample provider rather than from assay-based typing. The prospective study material was composed of cDNA or gDNA derived from T cells, B-cell-depleted T cells, or PBMCs. The repertoires were released in a freely available public database intended as a resource for research on the immune response to SARS-CoV-2. Deeply sampled blood TCRbeta repertoires from subjects exposed to, actively infected with, or recovered from COVID-19 were included in the dataset. What the research found in general, with its limitations: How much clinical and demographic metadata was included differed by source and by participant, and the metadata was provided uncurated.

Trimming removed 8 bases from V and 0 bases from J; the gene matches leave 6 bases unexplained. The CDR3, cysteine through phenylalanine, is 15 amino acids long. Left in the record is the CDR3 DNA by itself, 45 bases read in frame from the first base. The germline V gene specifies ENHRY as CDR1 and SYGVKD as CDR2. Enrolling through a virtual design, the prospective study's participants ranged in age from roughly 18 to 90 years and lived across more than 20 United States geographic areas. In the prospective study, cohorts were assigned on the basis of participant-reported clinical history obtained from a screening survey and a study questionnaire. Recovered participants in ImmuneRACE Cohort 3 were defined as having two consecutive negative NP/OP PCR tests, clearance from a healthcare professional, or resolution of symptoms. In the prospective study, mobile phlebotomists collected whole blood, serum and a nasopharyngeal or oropharyngeal swab from each participant. Prospective study participants could optionally give additional blood draws and questionnaires over an approximately two-month period. Before DNA extraction, blood samples from the prospective study were shipped at room temperature or frozen.

TCRbeta CDR3 regions were amplified from genomic DNA using the immunoSEQ Assay, a bias-controlled multiplex PCR. The source study handled its data this way. Nucleated cell counts per sample were estimated from amplification of reference gene primers within the assay. To quantify the absolute abundance of each unique TCRbeta CDR3 rearrangement, sequence reads were collapsed and filtered. Productive Simpson clonality was computed per sample as the square root of Simpson's diversity index over productive rearrangements. In its TCRdb copy, this immuneACCESS table keeps in-frame sequences only and misses some clones. Where compared with another copy, unresolved V genes explain less than half of these, and the others have no known cause. V and J calls and clone size are copied from that table; D and trimming were computed from the DNA. The sample table holds 120,000 to 150,000 clones, of which around four fifths were seen once. The ten largest clonotypes hold less than 7% of the sample.

The sequence is built from TRBV10-3 and TRBJ1-2; 10 central nucleotides agree with TRBD1. The sample taken for sequencing was PBMCs or T cells enriched from blood (not recorded which). This sequence was found in a woman aged 40 to 50 who had recovered from COVID-19. In nucleotides, the sequence is TGTGCCATCGGGGACAGGGGCCCTTCTAACTATGGCTACACCTTC. It translates to CAIGDRGPSNYGYTF.